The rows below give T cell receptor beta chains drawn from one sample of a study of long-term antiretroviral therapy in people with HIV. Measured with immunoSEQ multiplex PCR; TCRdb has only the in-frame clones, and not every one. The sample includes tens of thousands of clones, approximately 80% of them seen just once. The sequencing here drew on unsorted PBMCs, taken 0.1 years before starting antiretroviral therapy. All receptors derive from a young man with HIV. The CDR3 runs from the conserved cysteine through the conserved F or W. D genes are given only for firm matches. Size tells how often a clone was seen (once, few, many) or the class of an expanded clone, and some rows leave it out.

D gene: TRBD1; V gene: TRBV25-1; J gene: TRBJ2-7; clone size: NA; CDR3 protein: CASSGTGGLEQYF; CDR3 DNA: TGTGCCAGCAGTGGTACAGGGGGTCTCGAGCAGTACTTC
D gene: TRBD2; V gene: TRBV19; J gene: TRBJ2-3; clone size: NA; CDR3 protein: CASRELATRTDTQYF; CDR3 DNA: TGTGCCAGTAGGGAACTAGCGACTCGCACAGATACGCAGTATTTT
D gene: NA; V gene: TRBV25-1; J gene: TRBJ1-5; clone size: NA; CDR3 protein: CASSEGGPLAQPQHF; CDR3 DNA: TGTGCCAGCAGTGAAGGTGGGCCCCTCGCGCAGCCCCAGCATTTT
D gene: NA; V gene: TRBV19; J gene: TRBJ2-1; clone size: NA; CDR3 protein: CASSSHWGSSYNEQFF; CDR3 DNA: TGTGCCAGTAGTAGCCATTGGGGGAGCTCCTACAATGAGCAGTTCTTC
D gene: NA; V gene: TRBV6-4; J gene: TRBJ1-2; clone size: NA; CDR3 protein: CASSDVEFPNYGYTF; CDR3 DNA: TGTGCCAGCAGTGACGTCGAGTTTCCTAACTATGGCTACACCTTC
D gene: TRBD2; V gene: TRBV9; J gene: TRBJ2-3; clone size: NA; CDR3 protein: CASSLGVVAGGRDTQYF; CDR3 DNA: TGTGCCAGCAGCCTAGGCGTGGTAGCGGGAGGAAGAGATACGCAGTATTTT
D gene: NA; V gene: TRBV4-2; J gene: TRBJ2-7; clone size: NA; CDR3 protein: CASSQGWAGNYEQYF; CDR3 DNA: TGTGCCAGCAGCCAAGGGTGGGCAGGGAACTACGAGCAGTACTTC
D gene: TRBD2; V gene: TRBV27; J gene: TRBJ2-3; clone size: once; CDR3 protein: CASSSGLAGFTDTQYF; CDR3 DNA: TGTGCCAGCAGTTCGGGACTAGCGGGGTTCACAGATACGCAGTATTTT
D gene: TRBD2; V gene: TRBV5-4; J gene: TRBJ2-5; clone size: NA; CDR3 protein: CASSAGLSIQETQYF; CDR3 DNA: TGTGCCAGCAGCGCGGGACTAAGCATACAAGAGACCCAGTACTTC
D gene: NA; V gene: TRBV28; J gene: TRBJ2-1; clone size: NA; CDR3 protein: CASFTGSYNEQFF; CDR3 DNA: TGTGCCAGCTTTACAGGTTCCTACAATGAGCAGTTCTTC
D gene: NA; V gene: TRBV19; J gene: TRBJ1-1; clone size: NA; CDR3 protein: CASSILSGNTEAFF; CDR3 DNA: TGTGCCAGTAGTATTCTCTCAGGGAACACTGAAGCTTTCTTT
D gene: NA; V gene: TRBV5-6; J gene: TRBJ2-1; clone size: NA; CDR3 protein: CASSITGSGSYNEQFF; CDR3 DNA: TGTGCCAGCAGCATTACAGGGTCTGGTTCCTACAATGAGCAGTTCTTC
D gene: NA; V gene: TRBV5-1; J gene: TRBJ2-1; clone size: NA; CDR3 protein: CASSPPDNEQFF; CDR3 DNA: TGCGCCAGCAGCCCCCCCGACAATGAGCAGTTCTTC
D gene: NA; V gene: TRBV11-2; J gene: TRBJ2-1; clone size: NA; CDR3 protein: CASSLDLPNEQFF; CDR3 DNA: TGTGCCAGCAGCTTAGACTTGCCCAATGAGCAGTTCTTC
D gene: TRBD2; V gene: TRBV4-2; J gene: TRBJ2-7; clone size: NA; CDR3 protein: CASSQALAVSYEQYF; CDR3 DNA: TGTGCCAGCAGCCAAGCCCTAGCGGTTTCCTACGAGCAGTACTTC
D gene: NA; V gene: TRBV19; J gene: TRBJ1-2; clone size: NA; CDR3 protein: CASSTGTQGGYTF; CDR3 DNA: TGTGCCAGTAGTACCGGGACTCAGGGTGGCTACACCTTC
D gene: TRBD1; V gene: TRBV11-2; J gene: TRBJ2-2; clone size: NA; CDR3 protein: CASSSNRGRFPTGELFF; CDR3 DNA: TGTGCCAGCAGCTCGAACAGGGGGCGCTTCCCAACCGGGGAGCTGTTTTTT
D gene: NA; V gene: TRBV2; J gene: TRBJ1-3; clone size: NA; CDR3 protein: CASMTDTSGNTIYF; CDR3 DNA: TGTGCCAGCATGACAGACACTTCTGGAAACACCATATATTTT
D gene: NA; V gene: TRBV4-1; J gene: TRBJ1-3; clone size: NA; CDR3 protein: CASSQGLRGPPGNTIYF; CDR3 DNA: TGCGCCAGCAGCCAAGGCCTACGAGGACCGCCTGGAAACACCATATATTTT
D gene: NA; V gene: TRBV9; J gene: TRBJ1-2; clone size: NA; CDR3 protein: CASSVGGYTF; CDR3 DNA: TGTGCCAGCAGCGTAGGCGGCTACACCTTC
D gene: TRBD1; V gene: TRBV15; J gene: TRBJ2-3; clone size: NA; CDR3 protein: CATSSGQGNTDTQYF; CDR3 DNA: TGTGCCACCAGCTCGGGACAGGGGAACACAGATACGCAGTATTTT
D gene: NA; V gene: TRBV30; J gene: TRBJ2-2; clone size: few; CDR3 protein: CAWSGTGTTGELFF; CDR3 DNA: TGTGCCTGGAGTGGAACAGGGACCACCGGGGAGCTGTTTTTT